The 13 T cell receptor beta chains below come from one sample, sequenced in a study of T cell changes during pregnancy in multiple sclerosis. Assay used: immunoSEQ multiplex PCR; TCRdb lists only in-frame clones, some missing. The sample includes fewer than 85,000 clones, about 92% seen only once; the top ten take around 2.6%. The sample here was peripheral blood, taken after pregnancy. The receptor set was obtained from a female donor in good health, enrolled as a control in a pregnancy study.

The rearrangement joins TRBV6-5 to TRBJ2-7; perhaps TRBD1 as D (6 bases). The CDR3 runs to 15 residues. V was clipped by 5 bases and J by 0 bases, with 14 bases between them. Germline lookup yields CDR1 MNHEY and CDR2 SVGAGI. The CDR3 region is CASSPGWDTSYEQYF. The DNA for the CDR3 is TGTGCCAGCAGTCCCGGGTGGGACACCTCCTACGAGCAGTACTTC.

The chain joins TRBV30 to TRBJ1-4; TRBD1 is a possible D gene (6 bases). CDR3 length: 13 residues. The germline V and J ends were trimmed by 3 bases and 8 bases, with 13 bases remaining between them. Per germline, CDR1 GTSNPN and CDR2 SVGIG (reference sequence). For the CDR3, the DNA is TGTGCCTGGAGATTCAGGGGCCGGGAAAAACTGTTTTTT. Its translation: CAWRFRGREKLFF.

The chain uses TRBV7-2 and TRBJ2-1, with 9 bases identical to TRBD2. This CDR3 contains 15 residues. Germline V gives CDR1 SGHTA, CDR2 FQGNSA. V shed 6 bases, J shed 6 bases, and the junction held 9 bases outside the gene matches. The CDR3 DNA follows: TGTGCCAGCAGTTTGCGATGGACTAGCGTCAATGAGCAGTTCTTC. This encodes CASSLRWTSVNEQFF.

This rearrangement joins TRBV7-9 to TRBJ2-1, with 7 bases identical to TRBD2. V shed 0 bases, J shed 8 bases, and the junction held 10 bases outside the gene matches. This CDR3 is built from 16 residues. Germline V gene sequence: CDR1 SEHNR, CDR2 FQNEAQ (reference sequence). The CDR3 nucleotides read TGTGCCAGCAGCTTAGCGACGGGACTAAAGGGTGATGAGCAGTTCTTC. Translation gives CASSLATGLKGDEQFF.

The chain is built from TRBV27 and TRBJ2-7, with 8 bases that match TRBD1. The germline V gene has CDR1 MNHEY and CDR2 SMNVEV (reference sequence). This CDR3 is 15 amino acids long. J was trimmed by 2 bases and V by 7 bases; bases with no gene match: 10. CDR3 nucleotides: TGTGCCAGCACAGAATACCAGGGGGCCCCCTACGAGCAGTACTTC. This codes for CASTEYQGAPYEQYF.

This chain joins TRBV5-1 and TRBJ2-3; D possibly corresponds to TRBD2 (6 bases). The V end lost 3 bases, the J end lost 7 bases, and 15 bases lay between the germline ends. Germline loops: CDR1 SGHRS, CDR2 YFSETQ. The CDR3 loop spans 14 amino acids. The CDR3 region has the DNA TGCGCCAGCAGCTGGGGTCAAGGCGGGAATACGCAGTATTTT. Translating gives CASSWGQGGNTQYF.

The chain links TRBV9 to TRBJ1-1, with D perhaps matching TRBD1 (5 bases). V was cut by 5 bases and J by 4 bases, with 12 bases left in between. The CDR3 runs to 13 residues. From germline, CDR1 is SGDLS and CDR2 YYNGEE. CDR3 residues: CASSAQGTTEAFF. The CDR3 DNA follows: TGTGCCAGCAGTGCCCAGGGAACCACTGAAGCTTTCTTT.

The chain links TRBV28 to TRBJ1-1; 8 bases align to TRBD1. V was pared by 6 bases and J by 8 bases, with 11 bases of the junction left unmatched. The CDR3 has 14 amino acids. Germline CDR1 MDHEN, CDR2 SYDVKM. The CDR3 is CASSYLQGAKEAFF. In DNA form, the CDR3 reads TGTGCCAGCAGCTATCTCCAGGGGGCAAAAGAAGCTTTCTTT. The entire variable domain, with the rest obtained from reference TRBV28 and TRBJ1-1, is as follows: DVKVTQSSRYLVKRTGEKVFLECVQDMDHENMFWYRQDPGLGLRLIYFSYDVKMKEKGDIPEGYSVSREKKERFSLILESASTNQTSMYLCASSYLQGAKEAFFGQGTRLTVV.

This chain links TRBV19 with TRBJ2-1; tentative D call: TRBD1 (5 bases). Germline loops: CDR1 LNHDA, CDR2 SQIVND (reference sequence). V was trimmed by 3 bases and J by 4 bases, leaving 13 bases between them. The CDR3 covers 15 residues. The DNA of the CDR3 is TGTGCCAGTAGTATTGGGGCGTCTATGTACAATGAGCAGTTCTTC. It encodes CASSIGASMYNEQFF.

This chain uses TRBV30 with TRBJ2-1; TRBD2 matches at 7 bases. With V trimmed by 8 bases and J by 6 bases, 7 bases remained unmatched. This CDR3 contains 12 residues. Looked up from germline, CDR1 is GTSNPN and CDR2 is SVGIG (reference sequence). The CDR3 DNA reads TGTGCCCTGGAGACTAGCAGCAATGAGCAGTTCTTC. Residues: CALETSSNEQFF.

The chain combines TRBV4-3 with TRBJ2-7, with a tentative D call TRBD2 (6 bases). Per germline, CDR1 LGHNA and CDR2 YSLEER. Between the trimmed V and J ends, which lost 2 bases and 6 bases, there was a span of 17 bases. The CDR3 covers 15 residues. CDR3 amino acids: CASSQRNAHGGEQYF. CDR3 in DNA: TGCGCCAGCAGCCAAAGAAACGCTCACGGGGGCGAGCAGTACTTC.

The chain joins TRBV13 to TRBJ2-2; 8 bases are a match to TRBD2. The CDR3 totals 13 residues. CDR1 PRHDT and CDR2 FYEKMQ come from the germline V gene (reference sequence). The V and J ends lost 5 bases and 5 bases, in that order; junction bases with no gene match: 1. CDR3 coding DNA: TGTGCCAGCAGCCGGGGGGGTACCGGGGAGCTGTTTTTT. It yields the protein CASSRGGTGELFF. The full variable domain, with the rest looked up from reference TRBV13 and TRBJ2-2, is AAGVIQSPRHLIKEKRETATLKCYPIPRHDTVYWYQQGPGQDPQFLISFYEKMQSDKGSIPDRFSAQQFSDYHSELNMSSLELGDSALYFCASSRGGTGELFFGEGSRLTVL.

The chain uses TRBV5-4 and TRBJ2-5; 9 positions match TRBD2. The CDR3 loop spans 16 amino acids. In germline, CDR1 is SGHNT, CDR2 YYREEE (reference sequence). The J segment lost 5 bases and the V segment lost 4 bases, leaving 12 bases of the junction unmatched. CDR3 coding DNA: TGTGCCAGCAGCCACCCTTCGCGGGAGGGCCGGGAGACCCAGTACTTC. It yields the protein CASSHPSREGRETQYF.